The next 11 T cell receptor beta chains were all read from a single sample in a study of T-cell reconstitution after alpha-beta-depleted transplantation in children. Researchers prepared the TCRbeta library using unique molecular identifiers, the study reports. TCRdb passed the PCR reads through MiXCR, listing each CDR3 protein once. The data hold about 300,000 distinct CDR3 sequences, with 9.5% to 13% observed a single time. Sample: PBMCs, taken before TCRalphabeta/CD19-depleted stem cell transplant. The receptor source for this set is a boy in the first two years of life with acute myeloid leukemia, due to receive a stem cell transplant.

This clonotype was seen more than once but under ten times. The chain employs TRBV12-3 or TRBV12-4 and TRBJ1-4; D perhaps matches TRBD1 (5 bases). CDR3 length: 11 amino acids. The V end was cut by 4 bases, the J end by 10 bases, with 7 bases between. CDR3 sequence (DNA): TGTGCCAGCAGTTCCCAGGGAAAACTGTTTTTT. Its protein product is CASSSQGKLFF.

The rearrangement uses TRBV11-1 and TRBJ2-2; D is perhaps TRBD1 (5 bases). In germline, CDR1 is SGHAT, CDR2 FQDESV (reference sequence). This CDR3 has 15 amino acids. Trimming took off 3 bases at V and 1 base at J, with 9 bases between the two ends. CDR3: CASSLAGWNTGELFF. The CDR3 DNA sequence: TGTGCCAGCAGCTTGGCAGGGTGGAACACCGGGGAGCTGTTTTTT.

The chain employs TRBV12-5 and TRBJ1-5; D uncertain. The CDR3 length is 12 residues. The germline V gene has CDR1 LGHNT and CDR2 FRNRAP. With 8 bases removed from V and 3 bases from J, the gap between germline ends came to 8 bases. CDR3 sequence (DNA): TGTGCTAGTAGCGGATACAATCAGCCCCAGCATTTT. Translation: CASSGYNQPQHF.

In this sample, this clonotype turned up many times. The rearrangement links TRBV6-6 to TRBJ2-7; the D gene is possibly TRBD1 (7 bases). V was clipped by 10 bases and J by 1 base, with 8 bases between them. Germline V gene data show CDR1 as MNHNY and CDR2 as SVGAGI (reference sequence). This CDR3 spans 11 amino acids. Here the CDR3 DNA reads TGTGCCACAGGGGGGTCCTACGAGCAGTACTTC. It translates to CATGGSYEQYF.

Comment on this clonotype: Being one base from a much bigger clone, this may be a read error. The chain uses TRBV7-9 and TRBJ1-1, with TRBD1 identical over 7 bases. The CDR3 runs 15 residues. Germline V gives CDR1 SEHNR, CDR2 FQNEAQ (reference sequence). Here the CDR3 DNA reads TGTGTCAGCAGCCCAAGGACAGGTTTGAACACTGAAGCTTTCTTT. Protein product: CVSSPRTGLNTEAFF.

Many counts were recorded for this clonotype. The chain recombines TRBV5-5 with TRBJ2-4; D tentatively reads TRBD1 or TRBD2 (5 bases each). V gave up 0 bases and J gave up 9 bases, with 16 bases separating them. Germline CDR1 SGHKS, CDR2 YYEKEE (reference sequence). CDR3 length: 15 amino acids. Here the CDR3 DNA reads TGTGCCAGCAGCTTGGGGGGGTCGGGCTGGCCCATTCAGTACTTC. This translates into CASSLGGSGWPIQYF.

J is TRBJ2-4 and V is TRBV28; 8 positions match TRBD1. The J segment lost 8 bases and the V segment lost 5 bases, leaving 8 bases of the junction unmatched. The CDR3 loop spans 14 amino acids. Germline lookup yields CDR1 MDHEN and CDR2 SYDVKM. In DNA, the CDR3 is TGTGCCAGCAGTCCGCCCGACAGGGGAGACATTCAGTACTTC. Translated: CASSPPDRGDIQYF.

This clonotype was seen many times. The chain joins TRBV18 to TRBJ2-1, with TRBD2 matching over 12 bases. Unmatched junction bases numbered 3, after V lost 3 bases and J lost 3 bases. The CDR3 has 16 residues. Germline CDR1 and CDR2: KGHSH and LQKENI. CDR3 in DNA: TGTGCCAGCTCACCCCTAGCGGGAGGGCGCTACAATGAGCAGTTCTTC. Translated, it gives CASSPLAGGRYNEQFF.

This clonotype was counted ten times or more. The genes are TRBV24-1 and TRBJ2-2; possibly TRBD1 or TRBD2 for D (5 bases each). The CDR3 is made up of 17 amino acids. Trimming took 5 bases from V and 4 from J, leaving 19 bases between them. Germline CDR1 and CDR2: KGHDR and SFDVKD. The CDR3 here is CATSARGATRGTGELFF. CDR3 nucleotide sequence: TGTGCCACCAGTGCAAGAGGGGCTACCCGAGGCACCGGGGAGCTGTTTTTT.

The table lists this clonotype with many counts. The J gene is TRBJ2-5, the V gene TRBV5-1; D is perhaps TRBD2 (5 bases). CDR1 is SGHRS and CDR2 is YFSETQ in the germline V gene. The CDR3 sequence is 15 residues long. V shed 0 bases and J shed 4 bases, with 13 bases lying between them. CDR3 residues: CASSLAIGVRETQYF. In nucleotides, the CDR3 is TGCGCCAGCAGCTTGGCCATCGGGGTGAGAGAGACCCAGTACTTC.

This clonotype was picked up many times. The chain combines TRBV5-1 with TRBJ1-4; D not certain. Germline V gene sequence: CDR1 SGHRS, CDR2 YFSETQ. V was cut by 1 base and J by 5 bases, with 9 bases left in between. The CDR3 is made up of 14 amino acids. The chain's CDR3 is CASSLRSANEKLFF. The DNA of the CDR3 is TGCGCCAGCAGCTTGAGGTCAGCCAATGAAAAACTGTTTTTT.